These T cell receptor beta chains were read from a single sample in a study of T cell changes during pregnancy in multiple sclerosis. Data came from immunoSEQ multiplex PCR; TCRdb stores just in-frame clones and leaves some out. The repertoire holds about 42,000 clones, with about 91% as singletons. The sequences come from CD4+ T cells from peripheral blood mononuclear cells, collected after pregnancy. These TCRs come from a female donor in good health, enrolled as a control in a pregnancy study. Both conserved end residues are part of each CDR3. The D gene is left open where the match is weak. The size of a clone is reported for some rows only, either as once, few or many, or as a class for expanded clones.

v_call	d_call	j_call	clone_size	cdr3_nt	cdr3_aa
TRBV5-4	-	TRBJ2-5	-	TGTGCCAGCAGCCCCGTCGCAGGGGGGAAAGAGACCCAGTACTTC	CASSPVAGGKETQYF
TRBV5-6	TRBD1	TRBJ2-3	-	TGTGCCAGCAGCATGACAGGGGTCACAGATACGCAGTATTTT	CASSMTGVTDTQYF
TRBV28	-	TRBJ1-1	-	TGTGCCAGCAGTTTTCATGGGCGCACTGAAGCTTTCTTT	CASSFHGRTEAFF
TRBV27	TRBD1	TRBJ1-1	-	TGTGCCAGCAGTCCGGAGGGGGCCATGCACACTGAAGCTTTCTTT	CASSPEGAMHTEAFF
TRBV7-7	-	TRBJ2-7	-	TGTGCCAGCAGCTTAGGAGTCAGGGCTATAGACGAGCAGTACTTC	CASSLGVRAIDEQYF
TRBV15	-	TRBJ1-2	-	TGTGCCACCAGCGATGAACAGGGAAGACATGGCTACACCTTC	CATSDEQGRHGYTF
TRBV4-3	TRBD2	TRBJ2-2	-	TGCGCCAGCAGCCAAGATCTTCAAGCGGGAGGTTTAACCGGGGAGCTGTTTTTT	CASSQDLQAGGLTGELFF
TRBV7-9	-	TRBJ2-3	-	TGTGCCAGCAGCTTAAGGCTGACTTCAGATACGCAGTATTTT	CASSLRLTSDTQYF
TRBV5-1	-	TRBJ1-3	-	TGCGCCAGCTCGAGGGGGTCTGGAAACACCATATATTTT	CASSRGSGNTIYF
TRBV11-2	-	TRBJ2-1	-	TGTGCCAGCAGCTTAGGCGCCGGAGCCTACAATGAGCAGTTCTTC	CASSLGAGAYNEQFF
TRBV28	-	TRBJ2-7	once	TGTGCCACCTCAGGGGGAGGTTACTACGAGCAGTACTTC	CATSGGGYYEQYF
TRBV7-7	TRBD2	TRBJ2-1	-	TGTGCTAGCAGCTTACTGCGGGAGTCGGGCGATGAGCAGTTCTTC	CASSLLRESGDEQFF
TRBV27	-	TRBJ1-5	-	TGTGCCAGCAGCGGGACACTTAATAGCAATCAGCCCCAGCATTTT	CASSGTLNSNQPQHF
TRBV5-4	TRBD2	TRBJ2-3	-	TGTGCCAGCAGCTTTCCATGGCGGACTAGCGGGACGGCAGATACGCAGTATTTT	CASSFPWRTSGTADTQYF
TRBV7-9	-	TRBJ1-2	-	TGTGCCAGCAGCCCTCCGGGGTGGGAGCACTATGGCTACACCTTC	CASSPPGWEHYGYTF
TRBV29-1	-	TRBJ2-2	-	TGCAGCGTTGAAGATGCTAGGCTTAGCGCCGGGGAGCTGTTTTTT	CSVEDARLSAGELFF
TRBV5-4	-	TRBJ2-7	-	TGTGCCAGCAGCGTCGGACAGCCGAGCTCCTACGAGCAGTACTTC	CASSVGQPSSYEQYF
TRBV7-9	-	TRBJ1-3	-	TGTGCCAGCAGCTCCCGAGCTGAGGGGGTCGGAAACACCATATATTTT	CASSSRAEGVGNTIYF
TRBV27	TRBD1	TRBJ1-2	-	TGTGCCAGCGGGCTACAGGGGGGGATTAACTATGGCTACACCTTC	CASGLQGGINYGYTF
TRBV7-9	-	TRBJ1-5	once	TGTGCCAGCAGCTTACAGGGTCTGAGCAATCAGCCCCAGCATTTT	CASSLQGLSNQPQHF
TRBV11-3	TRBD1	TRBJ2-1	-	TGTGCCAGCAGCGCCGCCGGGACAGGGGTGGGTGAGCAGTTCTTC	CASSAAGTGVGEQFF
TRBV29-1	TRBD2	TRBJ2-3	-	TGCAGCGTTGAGTTAGCGGGGGGCACAGATACGCAGTATTTT	CSVELAGGTDTQYF
TRBV5-5	-	TRBJ2-7	once	TGTGCCAGCAGCTGGGACTGGCCCGGGGAGCAGTACTTC	CASSWDWPGEQYF
TRBV7-2	-	TRBJ1-5	-	TGTGCCAGCAGTCCACAGGGAAGCGATCAGCCCCAGCATTTT	CASSPQGSDQPQHF
TRBV6-5	-	TRBJ1-2	-	TGTGCCAGCAGTTCCATACTTGACAGAGTATATGGCTACACCTTC	CASSSILDRVYGYTF
TRBV7-2	-	TRBJ1-1	-	TGTGCCAGCAGCTTAGTTCCGGTGATAGGGAGGAACACTGAAGCTTTCTTT	CASSLVPVIGRNTEAFF
TRBV7-3	-	TRBJ2-1	-	TGTGCCAGCAGCTTAACCCCAGGTGAGCAGTTCTTC	CASSLTPGEQFF
TRBV12-5	-	TRBJ1-1	once	TGTGCTAGTGGTCCAGAACTGGGGCCTGAAGCTTTCTTT	CASGPELGPEAFF
TRBV5-6	-	TRBJ2-1	-	TGTGCCAGCAGCTTGCGAGGGCGCCCAAGCAATGAGCAGTTCTTC	CASSLRGRPSNEQFF
TRBV28	TRBD1	TRBJ1-2	-	TGTGCCAGCAGTTTGACAGGGGGCGTCTATGGCTACACCTTC	CASSLTGGVYGYTF
TRBV28	TRBD1	TRBJ1-2	few	TGTGCCAGTAGACAGGGGTCAGGCGGCTACACCTTC	CASRQGSGGYTF
TRBV5-5	TRBD1	TRBJ1-5	-	TGTGCCAGCAGCTCCCAAACAGGGGGGCTCAATCAGCCCCAGCATTTT	CASSSQTGGLNQPQHF
TRBV28	-	TRBJ1-1	-	TGTGCCAGCAGTTTATTAGGGGCAGCGGGCATGAACACTGAAGCTTTCTTT	CASSLLGAAGMNTEAFF
TRBV2	-	TRBJ2-7	-	TGTGCCAGCAGTGAAGCGAGGGCTACCTACGAGCAGTACTTC	CASSEARATYEQYF
TRBV6-6	TRBD1	TRBJ1-4	once	TGTGCCAGCAGTTGGACAGGCACTGAAAAACTGTTTTTT	CASSWTGTEKLFF
TRBV2	-	TRBJ2-1	-	TGTGCCAGTAGTACCCAGGGCTACAATGAGCAGTTCTTC	CASSTQGYNEQFF
TRBV5-1	-	TRBJ2-7	once	TGCGCCAGCAGCTTGGAACTTGTCTCCTACGAGCAGTACTTC	CASSLELVSYEQYF
TRBV6-1	TRBD1	TRBJ1-1	few	TGTGCCAGCGACAGGGGGATTGAAGCTTTCTTT	CASDRGIEAFF
TRBV9	TRBD2	TRBJ2-3	-	TGTGCCAGCAGCGTGGGAGGGACTGGCCTAGCAGATACGCAGTATTTT	CASSVGGTGLADTQYF
TRBV7-6	TRBD2	TRBJ2-1	few	TGTGCCAGCAGCCCAGAGCTAGCGGGGGCGGAGGAGCAGTTCTTC	CASSPELAGAEEQFF